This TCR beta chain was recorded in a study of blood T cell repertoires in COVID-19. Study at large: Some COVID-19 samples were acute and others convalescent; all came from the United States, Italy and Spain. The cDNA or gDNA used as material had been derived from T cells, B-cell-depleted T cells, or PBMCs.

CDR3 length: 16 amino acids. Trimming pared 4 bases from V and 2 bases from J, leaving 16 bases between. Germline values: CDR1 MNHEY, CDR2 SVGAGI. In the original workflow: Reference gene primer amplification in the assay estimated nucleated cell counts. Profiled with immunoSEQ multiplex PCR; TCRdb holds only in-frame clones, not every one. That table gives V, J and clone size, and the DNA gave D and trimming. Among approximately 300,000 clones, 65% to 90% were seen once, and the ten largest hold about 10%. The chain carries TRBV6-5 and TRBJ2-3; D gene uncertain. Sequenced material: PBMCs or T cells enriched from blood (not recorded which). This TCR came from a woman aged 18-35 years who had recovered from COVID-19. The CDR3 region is CASSLTFPLDTDTQYF. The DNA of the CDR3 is TGTGCCAGCAGTTTGACTTTCCCTCTGGACACAGATACGCAGTATTTT.